The source of this T cell receptor beta chain is a study of early T cells in non-severe SARS-CoV-2 infection. At the level of the study: Unpaired chains resulted from sequencing bulk RNA of unsorted whole blood.

This clonotype was seen a handful of times. CDR3 length: 13 amino acids. Per the germline V gene, CDR1 is SGHAT and CDR2 is FQNNGV. The V gene lost 1 base and the J gene lost 10 bases, with 13 bases spanning the gap. In TCRdb, the 5' RACE reads were re-called with MiXCR into one record per CDR3 protein. The sample shows tens of thousands of distinct CDR3 sequences, approximately 15% of them seen only once. V is TRBV11-2 and J is TRBJ2-5; D might be TRBD1 (5 bases). The sample was whole blood. The source is an adult who was a healthcare worker with PCR-confirmed SARS-CoV-2 infection or an uninfected control (not recorded which). This chain's CDR3 is CASSLAPGWDQYF. CDR3 nucleotides: TGTGCCAGCAGCTTAGCCCCAGGGTGGGACCAGTACTTC.